This T cell receptor (beta chain) stems from a study of blood T cells in healthy people across ages. A second PCR of 7 to 11 cycles used a sample-barcoded 5' primer and a J-beta primer mix. Each CDR3 protein is one row after TCRdb ran MiXCR on the 5' RACE reads. Among around 620,000 distinct CDR3 sequences listed, about 25% were seen once. The V segment lost 5 bases and the J segment 5 bases; nucleotides outside the gene matches: 11. Germline loops: CDR1 SGHRS, CDR2 YFSETQ. The CDR3 is 15 residues long. This receptor was obtained from a woman between 65 and 79 years old in good health. Material: blood. The chain combines TRBV5-1 with TRBJ2-7; 9 bases match TRBD1. This CDR3 is CASRRTGASGDEQYF. The CDR3 DNA is TGCGCCAGCAGACGGACAGGGGCTTCCGGGGACGAGCAGTACTTC.